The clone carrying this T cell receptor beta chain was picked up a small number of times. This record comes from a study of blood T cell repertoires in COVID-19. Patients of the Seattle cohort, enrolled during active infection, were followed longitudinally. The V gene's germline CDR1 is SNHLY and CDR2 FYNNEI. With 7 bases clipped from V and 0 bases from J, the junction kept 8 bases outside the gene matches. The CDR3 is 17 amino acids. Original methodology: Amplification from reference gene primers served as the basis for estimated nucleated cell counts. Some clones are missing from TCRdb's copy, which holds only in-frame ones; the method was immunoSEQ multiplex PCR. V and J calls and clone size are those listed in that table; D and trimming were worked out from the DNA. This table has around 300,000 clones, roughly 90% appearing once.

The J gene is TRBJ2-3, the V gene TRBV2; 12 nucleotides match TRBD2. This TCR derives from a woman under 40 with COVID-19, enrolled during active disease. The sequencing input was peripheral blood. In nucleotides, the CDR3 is TGTGCCAGCAACGGGCTAGCGGGAGGGACTAGCACAGATACGCAGTATTTT. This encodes CASNGLAGGTSTDTQYF.